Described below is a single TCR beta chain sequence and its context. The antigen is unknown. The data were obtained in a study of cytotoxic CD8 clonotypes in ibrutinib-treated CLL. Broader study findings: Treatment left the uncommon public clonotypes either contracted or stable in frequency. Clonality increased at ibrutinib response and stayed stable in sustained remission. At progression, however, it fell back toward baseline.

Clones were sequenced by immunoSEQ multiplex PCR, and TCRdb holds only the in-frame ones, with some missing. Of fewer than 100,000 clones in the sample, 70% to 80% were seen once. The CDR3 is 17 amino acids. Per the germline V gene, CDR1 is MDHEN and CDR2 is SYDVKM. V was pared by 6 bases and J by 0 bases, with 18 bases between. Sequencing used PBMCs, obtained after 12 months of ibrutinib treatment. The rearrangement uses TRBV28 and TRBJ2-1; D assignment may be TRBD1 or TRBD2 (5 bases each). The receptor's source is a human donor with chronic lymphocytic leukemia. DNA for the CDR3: TGTGCCAGCAGAGGCCAACCGGGACGGCTCTCCTACAATGAGCAGTTCTTC. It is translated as CASRGQPGRLSYNEQFF.